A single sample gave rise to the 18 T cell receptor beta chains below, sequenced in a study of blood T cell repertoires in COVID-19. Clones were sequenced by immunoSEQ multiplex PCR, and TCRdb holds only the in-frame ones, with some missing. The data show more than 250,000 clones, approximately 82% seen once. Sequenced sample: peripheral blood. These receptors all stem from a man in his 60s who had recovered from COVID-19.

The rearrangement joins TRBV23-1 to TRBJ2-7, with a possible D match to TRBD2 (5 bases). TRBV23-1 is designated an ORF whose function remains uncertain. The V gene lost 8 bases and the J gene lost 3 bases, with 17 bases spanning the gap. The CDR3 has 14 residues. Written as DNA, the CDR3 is TGCGCCAGCCCCGGATGTCCCGGGGACTACGAGCAGTACTTC. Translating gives CASPGCPGDYEQYF.

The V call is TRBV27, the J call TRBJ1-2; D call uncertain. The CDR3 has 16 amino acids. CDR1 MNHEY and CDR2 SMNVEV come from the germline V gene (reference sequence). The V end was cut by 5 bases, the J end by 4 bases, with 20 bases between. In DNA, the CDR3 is TGTGCCAGCAGTCCCAACCAGACATCCGCCCGCTATGGCTACACCTTC. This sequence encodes CASSPNQTSARYGYTF.

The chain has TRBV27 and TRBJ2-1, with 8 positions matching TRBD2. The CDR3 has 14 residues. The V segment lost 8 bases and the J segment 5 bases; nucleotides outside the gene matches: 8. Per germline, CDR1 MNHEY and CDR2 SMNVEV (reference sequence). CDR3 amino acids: CASGNSGMNNEQFF. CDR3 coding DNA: TGTGCCAGCGGAAATAGCGGGATGAACAATGAGCAGTTCTTC.

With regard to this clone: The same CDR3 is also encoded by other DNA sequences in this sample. CDR3 nucleotide sequence: TGTGCCAGCAGCTTGGCGGGGGGCTCCTACAATGAGCAGTTCTTC. Translated, it gives CASSLAGGSYNEQFF. The genes are TRBV11-3 and TRBJ2-1, with 8 bases lining up with TRBD2. This CDR3 contains 15 residues. V trimming: 3 bases; J trimming: 0 bases; junction bases outside the gene matches: 1. The V gene's germline CDR1 is SGHNT and CDR2 YENEEA.

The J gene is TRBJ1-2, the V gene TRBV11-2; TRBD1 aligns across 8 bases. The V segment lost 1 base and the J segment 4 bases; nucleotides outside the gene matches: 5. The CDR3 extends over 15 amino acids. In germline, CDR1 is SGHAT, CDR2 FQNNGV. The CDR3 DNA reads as TGTGCCAGCAGCTTAGCGGCAGGGGGCAGCTATGGCTACACCTTC. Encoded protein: CASSLAAGGSYGYTF.

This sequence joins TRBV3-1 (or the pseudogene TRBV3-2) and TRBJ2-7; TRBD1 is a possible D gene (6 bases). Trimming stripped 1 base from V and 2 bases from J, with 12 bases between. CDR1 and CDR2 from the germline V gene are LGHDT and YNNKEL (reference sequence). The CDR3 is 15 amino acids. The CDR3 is CASSQAGHQPYEQYF. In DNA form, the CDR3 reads TGTGCCAGCAGCCAAGCGGGACACCAACCCTACGAGCAGTACTTC.

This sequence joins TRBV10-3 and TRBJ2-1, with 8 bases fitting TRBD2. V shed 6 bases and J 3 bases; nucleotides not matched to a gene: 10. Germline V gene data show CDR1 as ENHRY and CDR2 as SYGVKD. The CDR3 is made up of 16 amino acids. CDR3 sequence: CAISHQAGDHYNEQFF. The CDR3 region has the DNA TGTGCCATCAGCCACCAAGCGGGAGACCACTACAATGAGCAGTTCTTC.

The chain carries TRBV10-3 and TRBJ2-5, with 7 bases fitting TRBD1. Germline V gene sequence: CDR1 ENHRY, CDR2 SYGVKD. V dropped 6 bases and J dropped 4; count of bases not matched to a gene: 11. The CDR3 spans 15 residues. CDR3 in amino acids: CAIRHRDSPSETQYF. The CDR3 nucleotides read TGTGCCATCAGGCACCGGGACAGCCCGTCAGAGACCCAGTACTTC.

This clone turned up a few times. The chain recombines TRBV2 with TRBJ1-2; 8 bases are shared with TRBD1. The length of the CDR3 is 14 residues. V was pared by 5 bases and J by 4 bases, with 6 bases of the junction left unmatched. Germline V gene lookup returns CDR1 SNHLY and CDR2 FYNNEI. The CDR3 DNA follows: TGTGCCAGCAGTCTCGGACAGGGAGGCTATGGCTACACCTTC. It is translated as CASSLGQGGYGYTF.

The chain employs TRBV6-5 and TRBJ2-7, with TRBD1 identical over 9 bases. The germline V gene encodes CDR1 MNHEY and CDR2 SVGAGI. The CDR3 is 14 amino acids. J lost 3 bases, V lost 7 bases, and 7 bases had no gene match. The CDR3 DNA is TGTGCCAGCAATTCCGGGACAGGGATCTACGAGCAGTACTTC. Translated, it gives CASNSGTGIYEQYF.

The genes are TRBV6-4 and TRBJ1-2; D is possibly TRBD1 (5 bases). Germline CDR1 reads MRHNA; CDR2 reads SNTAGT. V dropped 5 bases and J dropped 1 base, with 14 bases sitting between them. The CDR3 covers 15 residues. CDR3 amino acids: CASSLEAGHNYGYTF. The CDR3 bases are TGTGCCAGCAGTCTAGAGGCAGGGCATAACTATGGCTACACCTTC.

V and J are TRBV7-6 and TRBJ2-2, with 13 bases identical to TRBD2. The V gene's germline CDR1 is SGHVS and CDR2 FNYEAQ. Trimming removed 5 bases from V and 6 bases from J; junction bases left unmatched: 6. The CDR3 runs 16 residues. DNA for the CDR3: TGTGCCAGCAGCCTAGGACTAGCGGGGGCTCCCGGGGAGCTGTTTTTT. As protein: CASSLGLAGAPGELFF.

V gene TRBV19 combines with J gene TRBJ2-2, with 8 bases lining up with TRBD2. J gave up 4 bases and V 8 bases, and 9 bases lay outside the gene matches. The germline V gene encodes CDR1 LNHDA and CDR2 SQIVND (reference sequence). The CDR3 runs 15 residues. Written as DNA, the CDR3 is TGTGCCAGTCTTTTTGCGGGAGGTTTCACCGGGGAGCTGTTTTTT. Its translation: CASLFAGGFTGELFF.

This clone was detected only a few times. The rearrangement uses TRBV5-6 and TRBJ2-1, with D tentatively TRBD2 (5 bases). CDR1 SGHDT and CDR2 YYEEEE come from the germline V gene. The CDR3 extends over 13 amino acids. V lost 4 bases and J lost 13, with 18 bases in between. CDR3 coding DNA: TGTGCCAGCAGCACCAAACCGGGGTCACCCCAGTTCTTC. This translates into CASSTKPGSPQFF. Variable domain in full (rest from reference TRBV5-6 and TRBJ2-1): DAGVTQSPTHLIKTRGQQVTLRCSPKSGHDTVSWYQQALGQGPQFIFQYYEEEERQRGNFPDRFSGHQFPNYSSELNVNALLLGDSALYLCASSTKPGSPQFFGPGTRLTVL.

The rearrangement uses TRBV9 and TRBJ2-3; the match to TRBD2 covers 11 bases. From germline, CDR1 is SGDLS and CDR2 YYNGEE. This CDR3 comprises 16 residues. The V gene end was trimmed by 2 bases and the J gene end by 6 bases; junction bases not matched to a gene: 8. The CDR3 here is CASSVRPSGGLDTQYF. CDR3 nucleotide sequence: TGTGCCAGCAGCGTGCGTCCTAGCGGGGGGTTGGATACGCAGTATTTT.

The CDR3 DNA reads as TGTGCCAGCAGTTTTTTGGGCAGGGGGGCCCCCGGGGAGCTGTTTTTT. Its translation: CASSFLGRGAPGELFF. The chain couples TRBV27 to TRBJ2-2; D is perhaps TRBD1 (7 bases). With 3 bases removed from V and 6 bases from J, the gap between germline ends came to 17 bases. CDR3 size: 16 residues. CDR1 and CDR2 from the germline V gene are MNHEY and SMNVEV (reference sequence).

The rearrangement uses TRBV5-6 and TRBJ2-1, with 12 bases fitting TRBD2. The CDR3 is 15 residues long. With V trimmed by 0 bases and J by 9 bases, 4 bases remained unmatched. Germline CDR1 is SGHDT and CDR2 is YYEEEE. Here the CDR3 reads CASSLGASGRVEQFF. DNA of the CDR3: TGTGCCAGCAGCTTGGGAGCTAGCGGGAGGGTTGAGCAGTTCTTC.

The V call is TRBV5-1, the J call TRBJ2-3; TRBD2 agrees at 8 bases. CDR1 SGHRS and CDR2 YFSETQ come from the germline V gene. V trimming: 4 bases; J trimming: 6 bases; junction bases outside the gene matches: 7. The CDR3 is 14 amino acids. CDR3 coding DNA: TGCGCCAGCAGCCCGGGGGGGCAAAGGGATACGCAGTATTTT. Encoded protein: CASSPGGQRDTQYF.